This T cell receptor beta chain was captured in a study of shared clonotypes between healthy human individuals. Assay: immunoSEQ multiplex PCR; the TCRdb copy retains only in-frame clones and omits some. The sample holds around 510,000 clones, approximately 94% seen once. The donors, all of them Caucasian adults, lived in Nashville, Tennessee. Sequenced sample: naive CD4+ T cells sorted from blood. Subset meaning: CD45RA+ positively selected. This sequence was found in a young woman in good health.

The CDR3 region is CASSPQKPGLAGVTGELFF. The DNA for the CDR3 is TGTGCCAGTAGTCCACAAAAACCGGGACTAGCGGGAGTAACCGGGGAGCTGTTTTTT. The rearrangement uses TRBV19 and TRBJ2-2; 14 nucleotides align to TRBD2. CDR3 length: 19 residues. CDR1 and CDR2 (germline): LNHDA, SQIVND (reference sequence). With V trimmed by 5 bases and J by 5 bases, 13 bases remained unmatched.